Reported below is one T cell receptor (beta chain). No antigen is known for it. The source of the sample is a study of vaccination and CD4 T cells after COVID-19. Study outcomes and limitations: The study found that a median around 86% of reactive clones in convalescent patients appeared only post-vaccination.

The treatment here: approximately nine-day PBMC culture with coronavirus spike peptide pools or control peptides (ViraFEST assay). Negative selection isolated the CD4+ T cells once the cells had been cultured for approximately ten days. The CDR3 runs to 15 residues. Trimming shortened V by 2 bases and J by 3 bases, and 13 bases separated the two germline ends. The germline CDR1 and CDR2 sequences are SGHNT and YENEEA. Researchers used the Oncomine TCR Beta short-read assay to sequence DNA from cultured CD4+ T cells. TCRdb re-derived calls from the PCR reads in MiXCR, one entry per CDR3 protein. Among tens of thousands of distinct CDR3 sequences, roughly 50% were seen once, and the ten largest hold about 9.4%.

The chain links TRBV11-3 to TRBJ2-5, with D possibly being TRBD1 (6 bases). The TCR sequence derives from a human donor who had recovered from COVID-19. Sequenced input: CD4+ T cells from blood, cultured in vitro. CDR3 residues: CASSLRGGGEETQYF. The CDR3 nucleotides read TGTGCCAGCAGCTTACGAGGGGGTGGGGAAGAGACCCAGTACTTC.